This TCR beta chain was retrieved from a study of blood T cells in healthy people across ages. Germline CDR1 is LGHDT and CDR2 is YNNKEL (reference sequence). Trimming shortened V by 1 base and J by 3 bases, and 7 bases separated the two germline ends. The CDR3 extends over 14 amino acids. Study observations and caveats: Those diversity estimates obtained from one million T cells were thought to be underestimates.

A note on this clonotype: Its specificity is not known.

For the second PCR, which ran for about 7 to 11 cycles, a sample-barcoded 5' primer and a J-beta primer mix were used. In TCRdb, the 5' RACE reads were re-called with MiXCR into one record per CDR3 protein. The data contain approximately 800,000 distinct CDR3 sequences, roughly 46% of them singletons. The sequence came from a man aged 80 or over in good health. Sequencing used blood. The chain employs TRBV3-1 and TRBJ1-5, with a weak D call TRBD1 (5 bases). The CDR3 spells CASSQGGNNQPQHF. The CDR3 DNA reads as TGTGCCAGCAGCCAAGGGGGCAACAATCAGCCCCAGCATTTT. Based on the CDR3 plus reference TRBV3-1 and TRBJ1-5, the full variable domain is DTAVSQTPKYLVTQMGNDKSIKCEQNLGHDTMYWYKQDSKKFLKIMFSYNNKELIINETVPNRFSPKSPDKAHLNLHINSLELGDSAVYFCASSQGGNNQPQHFGDGTRLSIL.